This is a list of T cell receptor beta chains from one sample in a study of identical twins. TCRdb reanalysed the 5' RACE reads using MiXCR and keeps one entry per CDR3 protein. This table holds around 550,000 distinct CDR3 sequences, over 12% found once. The same sample was also studied in work on yellow fever vaccine responses in identical twins.

Input material: CD4+ T cells sorted from blood. The receptors here all came from a woman under 30 in good health. Both conserved end residues are part of each CDR3. Fields, in order: D gene, clone size, V gene, J gene, CDR3 protein, CDR3 DNA. D genes are given only for firm matches. Some rows have no size entry. The others give once, few or many, or a class for an expanded clone.

d_call: .
clone_size: .
v_call: TRBV29-1
j_call: TRBJ1-2
cdr3_aa: CSVWKDRSDYGYTF
cdr3_nt: TGCAGCGTTTGGAAAGACAGGAGCGATTATGGCTACACCTTC

d_call: TRBD1
clone_size: .
v_call: TRBV6-5
j_call: TRBJ1-1
cdr3_aa: CASSLTGRQNTEAFF
cdr3_nt: TGTGCCAGCAGTTTGACAGGGAGGCAGAACACTGAAGCTTTCTTT

d_call: .
clone_size: .
v_call: TRBV12-3/TRBV12-4
j_call: TRBJ2-5
cdr3_aa: CASSLRGTQYF
cdr3_nt: TGTGCCAGCAGTTTACGGGGGACCCAGTACTTC

d_call: .
clone_size: .
v_call: TRBV4-2
j_call: TRBJ2-7
cdr3_aa: CASSQDYQIYEQYF
cdr3_nt: TGTGCCAGCAGCCAAGATTACCAGATCTACGAGCAGTACTTC

d_call: TRBD2
clone_size: .
v_call: TRBV7-2
j_call: TRBJ2-2
cdr3_aa: CASRTPGLAGIGELFF
cdr3_nt: TGTGCCAGCAGAACCCCGGGACTAGCGGGTATCGGGGAGCTGTTTTTT

d_call: TRBD2
clone_size: .
v_call: TRBV12-3/TRBV12-4
j_call: TRBJ2-2
cdr3_aa: CASSLLVAGGTGELFF
cdr3_nt: TGTGCCAGCAGTTTATTAGTAGCGGGAGGCACCGGGGAGCTGTTTTTT

d_call: TRBD1
clone_size: .
v_call: TRBV5-1
j_call: TRBJ1-1
cdr3_aa: CASSLDGTGENTEAFF
cdr3_nt: TGCGCCAGCAGCTTGGACGGGACAGGGGAGAACACTGAAGCTTTCTTT

d_call: .
clone_size: few
v_call: TRBV12-3/TRBV12-4
j_call: TRBJ1-5
cdr3_aa: CASSLNRASNQPQHF
cdr3_nt: TGTGCCAGCAGTTTAAACAGGGCTAGCAATCAGCCCCAGCATTTT

d_call: .
clone_size: few
v_call: TRBV7-6
j_call: TRBJ1-6
cdr3_aa: CASSLNQNSPLHF
cdr3_nt: TGTGCCAGCAGCTTAAATCAGAATTCACCCCTCCACTTT

d_call: .
clone_size: few
v_call: TRBV20-1
j_call: TRBJ1-2
cdr3_aa: CSASTGMDYGYTF
cdr3_nt: TGCAGTGCTAGTACAGGGATGGACTATGGCTACACCTTC

d_call: .
clone_size: few
v_call: TRBV7-8
j_call: TRBJ2-2
cdr3_aa: CASSSSRGAPTGELFF
cdr3_nt: TGTGCCAGCAGCTCCTCACGGGGGGCGCCCACCGGGGAGCTGTTTTTT

d_call: TRBD2
clone_size: .
v_call: TRBV3-1
j_call: TRBJ2-1
cdr3_aa: CAICFWTSGRFSAYNEQFF
cdr3_nt: TGTGCCATCTGTTTCTGGACTAGCGGGAGGTTTAGCGCCTACAATGAGCAGTTCTTC

d_call: .
clone_size: .
v_call: TRBV10-3
j_call: TRBJ1-1
cdr3_aa: CATMWGPPNTEAFF
cdr3_nt: TGTGCCACGATGTGGGGACCGCCGAACACTGAAGCTTTCTTT

d_call: .
clone_size: few
v_call: TRBV28
j_call: TRBJ2-1
cdr3_aa: CASRDGEWDEQFF
cdr3_nt: TGTGCCAGCAGAGACGGGGAGTGGGATGAGCAGTTCTTC

d_call: .
clone_size: few
v_call: TRBV29-1
j_call: TRBJ2-7
cdr3_aa: CSVVGYEQYF
cdr3_nt: TGCAGCGTTGTAGGCTACGAGCAGTACTTC

d_call: .
clone_size: .
v_call: TRBV20-1
j_call: TRBJ2-7
cdr3_aa: CSARDAGSEQYF
cdr3_nt: TGCAGTGCTAGAGATGCGGGTTCCGAGCAGTACTTC

d_call: TRBD2
clone_size: few
v_call: TRBV20-1
j_call: TRBJ2-4
cdr3_aa: CSASPLAGARQANIQYF
cdr3_nt: TGCAGTGCTAGCCCTTTAGCGGGAGCAAGGCAAGCAAACATTCAGTACTTC

d_call: TRBD2
clone_size: few
v_call: TRBV25-1
j_call: TRBJ2-7
cdr3_aa: CASSGLAGTGSSYEQYF
cdr3_nt: TGTGCCAGCAGTGGACTAGCGGGAACGGGGAGCTCCTACGAGCAGTACTTC

d_call: .
clone_size: few
v_call: TRBV28
j_call: TRBJ2-1
cdr3_aa: CASRGQGMTNEQFF
cdr3_nt: TGTGCCAGCAGGGGGCAGGGGATGACCAATGAGCAGTTCTTC

d_call: TRBD1
clone_size: .
v_call: TRBV14
j_call: TRBJ1-1
cdr3_aa: CATGTGHEAFF
cdr3_nt: TGTGCCACCGGGACAGGCCATGAAGCTTTCTTT

d_call: TRBD1
clone_size: few
v_call: TRBV4-1
j_call: TRBJ2-4
cdr3_aa: CASSPRPEGASENIQYF
cdr3_nt: TGCGCCAGCAGCCCCCGCCCCGAGGGGGCCTCTGAAAACATTCAGTACTTC

d_call: TRBD1
clone_size: .
v_call: TRBV7-2
j_call: TRBJ2-1
cdr3_aa: CASSAEIGTGRSEQFF
cdr3_nt: TGTGCCAGCAGCGCTGAGATTGGGACAGGGCGTTCCGAGCAGTTCTTC

d_call: .
clone_size: few
v_call: TRBV20-1
j_call: TRBJ2-4
cdr3_aa: CSARDLGDTTKLAKNIQYF
cdr3_nt: TGCAGTGCTAGAGATCTAGGGGATACGACCAAGCTAGCCAAAAACATTCAGTACTTC

d_call: .
clone_size: few
v_call: TRBV12-3/TRBV12-4
j_call: TRBJ1-1
cdr3_aa: CASRPTANTEAFF
cdr3_nt: TGTGCCAGCAGGCCGACAGCTAACACTGAAGCTTTCTTT